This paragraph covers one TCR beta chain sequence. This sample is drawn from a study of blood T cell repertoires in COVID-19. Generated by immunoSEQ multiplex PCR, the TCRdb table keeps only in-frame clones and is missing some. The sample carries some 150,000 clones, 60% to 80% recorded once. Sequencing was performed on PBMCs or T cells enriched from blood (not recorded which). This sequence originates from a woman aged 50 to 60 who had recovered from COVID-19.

This CDR3 is CASSLQGTRDGGYTF. The CDR3 bases are TGCGCCAGCAGCTTGCAGGGGACCCGGGATGGTGGCTACACCTTC. This rearrangement joins TRBV5-1 to TRBJ1-2; TRBD1 is a possible D gene (6 bases). CDR1 SGHRS and CDR2 YFSETQ come from the germline V gene. Trimming pared 1 base from V and 7 bases from J, leaving 17 bases between. The CDR3 sequence is 15 residues long.